What follows are 21 T cell receptor beta chains derived from one specimen sequenced in a study of blood T cells in healthy people across ages. The use of a sample-barcoded 5' primer and a J-beta primer mix characterized a second PCR of roughly 7 to 11 cycles. TCRdb reprocessed the 5' RACE reads with MiXCR, giving one entry per CDR3 protein. The data show fewer than 1,000,000 distinct CDR3 sequences, with around 50% seen just once and 15% to 20% held by the top ten. Sequencing used blood. The receptors shown here come from a man of 80 years or more in good health.

There are many counts of this clonotype. V is TRBV6-1 and J is TRBJ2-7; D gene ambiguous. Germline loops: CDR1 MNHNS, CDR2 SASEGT. V lost 1 base and J 4 bases, leaving 5 bases between the germline ends. The CDR3 covers 12 residues. The CDR3 nucleotides are TGTGCCAGCAGTGAAGAAGGGTACGAGCAGTACTTC. Amino acids: CASSEEGYEQYF.

The chain has TRBV11-2 and TRBJ2-6; possible D gene TRBD2, 6 bases. This CDR3 region has 17 residues. Germline CDR1 and CDR2: SGHAT and FQNNGV. V was shortened by 1 base and J by 4 bases, with 14 bases between the two germline ends. CDR3 coding DNA: TGTGCCAGCAGCTTAGCGGGCCGCGGGATCGGGGCCAACGTCCTGACTTTC. Translated: CASSLAGRGIGANVLTF.

This clonotype was seen at least ten times. The rearrangement links TRBV29-1 to TRBJ1-4; D might be TRBD1 (6 bases). The CDR3 runs 13 residues. With 7 bases removed from V and 7 bases from J, the gap between germline ends came to 16 bases. Germline V CDR1 and CDR2: SQVTM, ANQGSEA. The CDR3: CSGLDRTGEKLFF. The CDR3 nucleotides read TGCAGCGGCCTCGACAGGACGGGTGAAAAACTGTTTTTT. Supplemented by reference TRBV29-1 and TRBJ1-4, the full variable domain reads SAVISQKPSRDICQRGTSLTIQCQVDSQVTMMFWYRQQPGQSLTLIATANQGSEATYESGFVIDKFPISRPNLTFSTLTVSNMSPEDSSIYLCSGLDRTGEKLFFGSGTQLSVL.

The V and J genes are TRBV10-3 and TRBJ1-4; no clear D. Germline loops: CDR1 ENHRY, CDR2 SYGVKD. This CDR3 spans 16 amino acids. Trimming cost V 3 bases and J 0 bases, with 11 bases left between them. CDR3 region: CAISEGSPATNEKLFF. The DNA for the CDR3 is TGTGCCATCAGTGAAGGGTCCCCTGCAACTAATGAAAAACTGTTTTTT.

The gene calls are TRBV24-1 and TRBJ2-1, with D possibly TRBD1 on 6 matching bases. V lost 3 bases to trimming and J lost 0 bases, with 11 bases between them. The CDR3 has 16 residues. Germline lookup yields CDR1 KGHDR and CDR2 SFDVKD. The CDR3, as DNA: TGTGCCACCAGTGATACCGGGACATTCTCCTACAATGAGCAGTTCTTC. It translates to CATSDTGTFSYNEQFF.

This clonotype turned up a few times. The V call is TRBV7-2, the J call TRBJ2-7; D call uncertain. CDR3 length: 14 amino acids. Germline lookup yields CDR1 SGHTA and CDR2 FQGNSA. Trimming removed 2 bases at V and 0 bases at J, with 8 bases between. The CDR3 spells CASSLSSTSYEQYF. The CDR3 nucleotides read TGTGCCAGCAGCTTAAGTTCCACCTCCTACGAGCAGTACTTC.

J is TRBJ2-2 and V is TRBV7-6, with D possibly TRBD1 on 6 matching bases. The germline V gene has CDR1 SGHVS and CDR2 FNYEAQ. CDR3 length: 16 amino acids. The V gene lost 1 base and the J gene lost 3 bases, with 12 bases spanning the gap. CDR3 coding DNA: TGTGCCAGCAGCTTAGATACAGGGCCGGACACCGGGGAGCTGTTTTTT. Protein: CASSLDTGPDTGELFF.

The chain links TRBV5-1 to TRBJ2-3, with a possible D match to TRBD2 (6 bases). Germline V gene lookup returns CDR1 SGHRS and CDR2 YFSETQ. Trimming left V 0 bases short and J 0 bases short, with 17 bases between. The CDR3 has 18 residues. This CDR3 reads CASSLVASGGPSTDTQYF. In nucleotides, the CDR3 is TGCGCCAGCAGCTTGGTTGCTTCCGGGGGACCTAGCACAGATACGCAGTATTTT.

V usage is TRBV7-9 and J usage is TRBJ1-1; D may be TRBD1 (5 bases). The CDR3 is made up of 13 amino acids. The ends were cut back, 5 bases at V and 3 bases at J, with 10 bases in the middle. Germline V gene sequence: CDR1 SEHNR, CDR2 FQNEAQ (reference sequence). The CDR3 loop is CASSDGHYTEAFF. The DNA of the CDR3 is TGTGCCAGCAGCGACGGACATTACACTGAAGCTTTCTTT.

The V and J genes are TRBV6-1 and TRBJ2-2, with 12 bases aligning to TRBD2. The J segment lost 6 bases and the V segment lost 2 bases, leaving 4 bases of the junction unmatched. The CDR3 covers 16 residues. CDR1 and CDR2 (germline): MNHNS, SASEGT. The CDR3 loop is CASSERRLAGAGELFF. Written as DNA, the CDR3 is TGTGCCAGCAGTGAAAGGAGACTAGCGGGGGCCGGGGAGCTGTTTTTT.

This chain connects TRBV24-1 to TRBJ2-7; 7 bases are a match to TRBD1. Matching the DNA end better, TRBJ2-5 makes the J call doubtful. Germline V gene sequence: CDR1 KGHDR, CDR2 SFDVKD. The CDR3 contains 15 residues. CDR3 sequence: CATSDYETGRETQYF. In DNA, the CDR3 is TGTGCCACCAGTGACTATGAGACAGGGCGAGAGACCCAGTACTTC.

Comments on this clonotype: A much larger clone sits a single nucleotide away, making a read error possible. This rearrangement joins TRBV10-1 to TRBJ2-7; 7 nucleotides agree with TRBD1. This CDR3 has 13 amino acids. J gave up 7 bases and V 2 bases, and 5 bases lay outside the gene matches. Per germline, CDR1 WNHNN and CDR2 SYGVQD (reference sequence). CDR3 in DNA: TGCGCCAGCAGTGAGGACAGGGTCAATGAGCAGTACTTC. Amino acids: CASSEDRVNEQYF.

V usage is TRBV7-3 and J usage is TRBJ2-1, with no clear D. The CDR3 covers 14 residues. The ends were cut back, 5 bases at V and 6 bases at J, with 14 bases in the middle. CDR1 is SGHTA and CDR2 is FQGTGA in the germline V gene. The CDR3 DNA is TGTGCCAGCAGCCCCACTCGCGAGCGCAATGAGCAGTTCTTC. It encodes CASSPTRERNEQFF. Based on the CDR3 plus reference TRBV7-3 and TRBJ2-1, the full variable domain is GAGVSQTPSNKVTEKGKYVELRCDPISGHTALYWYRQSLGQGPEFLIYFQGTGAADDSGLPNDRFFAVRPEGSVSTLKIQRTERGDSAVYLCASSPTRERNEQFFGPGTRLTVL.

The chain carries TRBV7-2 and TRBJ2-2; 9 positions match TRBD2. Germline CDR1 reads SGHTA; CDR2 reads FQGNSA. This CDR3 region has 15 residues. Germline trimming cut 3 bases from V and 9 bases from J; bases unmatched to any gene: 8. CDR3: CASSLLLLAGRELFF. In DNA form, the CDR3 reads TGTGCCAGCAGCTTGCTTCTCCTAGCGGGAAGGGAGCTGTTTTTT. The entire variable domain, with the rest obtained from reference TRBV7-2 and TRBJ2-2, is as follows: GAGVSQSPSNKVTEKGKDVELRCDPISGHTALYWYRQSLGQGLEFLIYFQGNSAPDKSGLPSDRFSAERTGGSVSTLTIQRTQQEDSAVYLCASSLLLLAGRELFFGEGSRLTVL.

The chain employs TRBV5-5 and TRBJ2-7; D is tentatively TRBD1 or TRBD2 (6 bases each). TRBJ2-5 matches the DNA end more closely, so the J call is doubtful. This CDR3 is built from 14 residues. Germline V gene lookup returns CDR1 SGHKS and CDR2 YYEKEE (reference sequence). CDR3 nucleotides: TGTGCCAGCACCGACCCGGGGGCTGGGGAGACCCAGTACTTC. It codes for CASTDPGAGETQYF.

This clonotype was recorded at least ten times. The genes are TRBV20-1 and TRBJ2-3; D perhaps matches TRBD1 (8 bases). CDR1 and CDR2 (germline): DFQATT, SNEGSKA (reference sequence). V was clipped by 6 bases and J by 1 base, with 11 bases between them. The CDR3 has 13 residues. CDR3 protein: CSATGGGTDTQYF. Here the CDR3 DNA reads TGCAGTGCAACAGGGGGGGGCACAGATACGCAGTATTTT.

The CDR3 sequence is CASSQDLGRRTNEQFF. Written as DNA, the CDR3 is TGTGCCAGCAGCCAAGATCTGGGACGGAGAACTAATGAGCAGTTCTTC. The chain employs TRBV14 and TRBJ2-1; D may be TRBD1 or TRBD2 (5 bases each). The germline V gene has CDR1 SGHDN and CDR2 FVKESK. The V gene lost 0 bases and the J gene lost 7 bases, with 16 bases spanning the gap. CDR3 length equals 16 residues. Filled out from reference TRBV14 and TRBJ2-1, the complete variable domain reads EAGVTQFPSHSVIEKGQTVTLRCDPISGHDNLYWYRRVMGKEIKFLLHFVKESKQDESGMPNNRFLAERTGGTYSTLKVQPAELEDSGVYFCASSQDLGRRTNEQFFGPGTRLTVL.

The V and J genes are TRBV6-1 and TRBJ1-4; a possible D gene is TRBD1 (5 bases). The V end was cut by 6 bases, the J end by 7 bases, with 15 bases between. Germline CDR1 MNHNS, CDR2 SASEGT. The CDR3 totals 14 residues. The CDR3 region is CASRGQGGSEKLFF. Written as DNA, the CDR3 is TGTGCCAGCAGGGGCCAGGGAGGGAGTGAAAAACTGTTTTTT.

Concerning this clonotype: This may come from a read error, since a much larger clone is one base off. CDR3 in amino acids: CASSLGSNTDTQYF. CDR3 sequence (DNA): TGTGCCAGCAGCTTAGGTTCCAACACAGATACGCAGTATTTT. The V call is TRBV7-2, the J call TRBJ2-3; D call uncertain. Trimming cost V 1 base and J 2 bases, with 7 bases left between them. Looked up from germline, CDR1 is SGHTA and CDR2 is FQGNSA. The CDR3 consists of 14 residues.

This CDR3 reads CASKGRRDSYGYTF. CDR3 coding DNA: TGTGCCAGCAAGGGCCGGAGAGACTCCTATGGCTACACCTTC. The J gene is TRBJ1-2, the V gene TRBV7-2; no firm D call. This CDR3 region has 14 residues. Germline values: CDR1 SGHTA, CDR2 FQGNSA. The germline V and J ends were trimmed by 7 bases and 4 bases, with 16 bases remaining between them.

The chain employs TRBV7-2 and TRBJ2-5; no definite D call. Germline V lookup: CDR1 SGHTA, CDR2 FQGNSA. The CDR3 has 14 amino acids. V lost 4 bases, J lost 4 bases, and 13 bases lay in between. CDR3 amino acids: CASSSGVGRETQYF. The CDR3 bases are TGTGCCAGCAGCTCCGGAGTCGGTAGAGAGACCCAGTACTTC.